This T cell receptor (beta chain) originates from a study of metastatic and nonmetastatic thyroid tumors. Treatment of any kind had been given to no patient before thyroid surgery. This CDR3 has 14 amino acids. Per germline, CDR1 GTSNPN and CDR2 SVGIG (reference sequence). V was clipped by 5 bases and J by 3 bases; unmatched bases: 9. TCRdb re-processed the PCR reads through MiXCR. There are about 46,000 clones in the sample; approximately 24% occur only once, and 3% to 3.5% lies in the top ten. The TCR comes from a male donor with papillary thyroid cancer or a benign thyroid nodule (not recorded which). Some clones in this sample may be carry-over from other donors' samples. Sequencing used blood. The chain carries TRBV30 and TRBJ1-2; 7 bases line up with TRBD1. CDR3 DNA sequence: TGTGCCTGGGCAAAGACAGGGCCCTACTATGGCTACACCTTC. This gives the protein CAWAKTGPYYGYTF. Supplemented by reference TRBV30 and TRBJ1-2, the full variable domain reads SQTIHQWPATLVQPVGSPLSLECTVEGTSNPNLYWYRQAAGRGLQLLFYSVGIGQISSEVPQNLSASRPQDRQFILSSKKLLLSDSGFYLCAWAKTGPYYGYTFGSGTRLTVV.